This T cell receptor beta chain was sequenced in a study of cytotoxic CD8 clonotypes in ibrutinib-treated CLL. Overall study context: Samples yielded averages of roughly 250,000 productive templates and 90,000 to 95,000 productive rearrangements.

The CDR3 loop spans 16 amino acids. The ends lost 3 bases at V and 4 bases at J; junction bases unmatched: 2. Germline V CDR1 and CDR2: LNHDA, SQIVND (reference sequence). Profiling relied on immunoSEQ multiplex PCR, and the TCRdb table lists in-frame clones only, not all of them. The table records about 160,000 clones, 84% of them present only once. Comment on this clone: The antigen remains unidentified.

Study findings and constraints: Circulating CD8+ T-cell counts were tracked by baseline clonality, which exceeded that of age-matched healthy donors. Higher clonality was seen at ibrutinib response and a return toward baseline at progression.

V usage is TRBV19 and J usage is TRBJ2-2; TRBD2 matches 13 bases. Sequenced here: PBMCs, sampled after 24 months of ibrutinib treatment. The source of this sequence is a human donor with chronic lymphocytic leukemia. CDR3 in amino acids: CASSMGLAGFTGELFF. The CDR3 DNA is TGTGCCAGTAGTATGGGACTAGCGGGGTTCACCGGGGAGCTGTTTTTT.